Below, 28 T cell receptor beta chains from the same sample are listed, as sequenced in a study of blood T cell repertoires in COVID-19. TCRdb's table, derived via immunoSEQ multiplex PCR, lists solely in-frame clones and lacks some. The repertoire holds over 60,000 clones, with 82% as singletons. The specimen sequenced was peripheral blood. The source of these receptors is a human donor in a cohort sampled during active COVID-19.

The V and J genes are TRBV25-1 and TRBJ1-2; D might be TRBD1 (5 bases). Trimming shortened V by 6 bases and J by 4 bases, and 15 bases separated the two germline ends. The CDR3 has 14 amino acids. CDR1 is MGHDK and CDR2 is SYGVNS in the germline V gene. The CDR3 region has the DNA TGTGCCAGCAGGCAGGGCGAACTATTCTATGGCTACACCTTC. Translation gives CASRQGELFYGYTF.

The V and J genes are TRBV3-1 (or the pseudogene TRBV3-2) and TRBJ1-6; D is unresolved. Between the trimmed V and J ends, which lost 0 bases and 8 bases, there was a span of 8 bases. This CDR3 spans 14 amino acids. Germline values: CDR1 LGHDT, CDR2 YNNKEL (reference sequence). The CDR3 DNA follows: TGTGCCAGCAGCCAAGATCACGCGGATTCACCCCTCCACTTT. Translation: CASSQDHADSPLHF.

J is TRBJ1-1 and V is TRBV18, with TRBD1 as a possible D gene (6 bases). The V end lost 3 bases, the J end lost 4 bases, and 15 bases lay between the germline ends. CDR3 length: 15 residues. Germline loops: CDR1 KGHSH, CDR2 LQKENI. CDR3 sequence (DNA): TGTGCCAGCTCACCTCTTTCAGGGGCTGTCACTGAAGCTTTCTTT. Protein product: CASSPLSGAVTEAFF.

The CDR3, as DNA: TGTGCCAGCAGCTTGGAAATAGGGGACAGTTACGAGCAGTACTTC. Translated: CASSLEIGDSYEQYF. The V and J genes are TRBV5-4 and TRBJ2-7; 7 bases line up with TRBD1. The germline CDR1 and CDR2 sequences are SGHNT and YYREEE (reference sequence). This CDR3 is built from 15 residues. V shed 0 bases and J 4 bases; nucleotides not matched to a gene: 7.

V and J are TRBV7-2 and TRBJ2-7; D possibly corresponds to TRBD2 (5 bases). CDR1 and CDR2 from the germline V gene are SGHTA and FQGNSA. The V and J ends lost 4 bases and 6 bases respectively, with 13 bases between them. The CDR3 has 13 residues. CDR3 sequence (DNA): TGTGCCAGCAGCTCCCCCCCGGGAACCGAGCAGTACTTC. Protein: CASSSPPGTEQYF. Together with reference TRBV7-2 and TRBJ2-7, the CDR3 gives the full variable domain: GAGVSQSPSNKVTEKGKDVELRCDPISGHTALYWYRQSLGQGLEFLIYFQGNSAPDKSGLPSDRFSAERTGGSVSTLTIQRTQQEDSAVYLCASSSPPGTEQYFGPGTRLTVT.

This clone was recorded only once. This chain's CDR3 is CASSLGQGAGEQFF. CDR3 sequence (DNA): TGTGCCAGCAGCTTAGGGCAGGGGGCTGGCGAGCAGTTCTTC. The chain employs TRBV11-3 and TRBJ2-1; 8 nucleotides line up with TRBD1. Germline V CDR1 and CDR2: SGHNT, YENEEA. The CDR3 has 14 amino acids. The trim removed 1 base at V and 10 bases at J, leaving 6 bases unmatched.

V and J are TRBV7-2 and TRBJ2-3, with D perhaps matching TRBD1 (6 bases). The V end lost 4 bases, the J end lost 0 bases, and 11 bases lay between the germline ends. The CDR3 consists of 15 residues. The germline V gene has CDR1 SGHTA and CDR2 FQGNSA. The CDR3 nucleotides are TGTGCCAGCAGCTCTCAGGGGACAAGCACAGATACGCAGTATTTT. Its protein is CASSSQGTSTDTQYF.

On this clone itself: Other DNA sequences in the same sample also yield this CDR3. CDR3 DNA sequence: TGCGCCAGCAGTTTGACAGGAGGGTACGATCAGCCCCAGCATTTT. Translated, it gives CASSLTGGYDQPQHF. The chain joins TRBV5-1 to TRBJ1-5; perhaps TRBD1 as D (6 bases). V gave up 5 bases and J gave up 5 bases, with 17 bases separating them. The CDR3 totals 15 residues. CDR1 and CDR2 (germline): SGHRS, YFSETQ.

The V gene is TRBV27, the J gene TRBJ2-7, with D perhaps TRBD2 (5 bases). Trimming left V 6 bases short and J 4 bases short, with 19 bases between. This CDR3 has 15 amino acids. CDR1 is MNHEY, CDR2 SMNVEV, per germline (reference sequence). CDR3 in DNA: TGTGCCAGCAGGCGAGCTCGGGATACTCAATACGAGCAGTACTTC. This encodes CASRRARDTQYEQYF.

This clone was seen ten or more times. The gene calls are TRBV24-1 and TRBJ2-7; 7 bases match TRBD1. The junction had 12 bases not matched to a gene; V was cut back by 5 bases and J by 0 bases. Germline V gives CDR1 KGHDR, CDR2 SFDVKD. The CDR3 extends over 17 amino acids. The CDR3 DNA sequence: TGTGCCACCAGTGGGGTCTGGACAGGTGCCAGCTCCTACGAGCAGTACTTC. Translated: CATSGVWTGASSYEQYF.

V usage is TRBV18 and J usage is TRBJ1-1, with D possibly being TRBD1 (5 bases). The CDR3 extends over 15 amino acids. The germline gives CDR1 KGHSH, CDR2 LQKENI. Trimming cost V 4 bases and J 5 bases, with 17 bases left between them. CDR3 sequence reads: CASSLTKQRGTEAFF. For the CDR3, the DNA is TGTGCCAGCTCACTCACGAAGCAGCGGGGGACTGAAGCTTTCTTT.

This chain joins TRBV9 and TRBJ1-2; D unresolved. From germline, CDR1 is SGDLS and CDR2 YYNGEE. The CDR3 runs to 14 residues. Trimming left V 3 bases short and J 7 bases short, with 16 bases between. Written as DNA, the CDR3 is TGTGCCAGCAGCGACGGGTCTAACATCGGTGGCTACACCTTC. Amino acid sequence: CASSDGSNIGGYTF.

V and J are TRBV6-5 and TRBJ1-2, with 9 bases matching TRBD1. V dropped 6 bases and J dropped 8; count of bases not matched to a gene: 10. The CDR3 is made up of 14 amino acids. Germline V gene sequence: CDR1 MNHEY, CDR2 SVGAGI. The CDR3 DNA follows: TGTGCCAGCAGGAGGACAGGGGAGGGACAGGGCTACACCTTC. Its translation: CASRRTGEGQGYTF.

V is TRBV21-1 and J is TRBJ1-2; TRBD1 is taken as the D call from the table, unchecked against the DNA. TRBV21-1 is a pseudogene segment. The CDR3 loop spans 14 amino acids. The CDR3 DNA reads as TGTGCCAGCAGCAACAGACAGGCCGGGTTGAGCTACACCTTC. Its translation is CASSNRQAGLSYTF.

This clone occurred once. The chain joins TRBV5-1 to TRBJ2-3; 11 positions agree with TRBD1. Germline V gives CDR1 SGHRS, CDR2 YFSETQ. V dropped 6 bases and J dropped 5; count of bases not matched to a gene: 5. This CDR3 comprises 14 residues. As DNA, the CDR3 is TGCGCCAGCACCCTGGACAGGGGGCGAGATACGCAGTATTTT. This translates into CASTLDRGRDTQYF.

The chain combines TRBV6-6 with TRBJ1-5; D remains ambiguous. The length of the CDR3 is 16 residues. V was clipped by 2 bases and J by 4 bases, with 15 bases between them. CDR1 is MNHNY, CDR2 SVGAGI, per germline (reference sequence). CDR3 sequence (DNA): TGTGCCAGCAGTTACGTGGGCGAATCCTTAAATCAGCCCCAGCATTTT. Amino acid sequence: CASSYVGESLNQPQHF.

The chain combines TRBV7-9 with TRBJ2-3; 7 nucleotides agree with TRBD2. The CDR3 is made up of 16 amino acids. Germline V gives CDR1 SEHNR, CDR2 FQNEAQ (reference sequence). Trimming cost V 5 bases and J 0 bases; bases outside gene matches: 8. The CDR3 nucleotides are TGTGCCAGCAGCCCGCCGGGGGGTTCTAGCACAGATACGCAGTATTTT. This gives the protein CASSPPGGSSTDTQYF.

This chain links TRBV5-5 with TRBJ2-1, with 8 bases identical to TRBD1. In germline, CDR1 is SGHKS, CDR2 YYEKEE (reference sequence). V gave up 4 bases and J gave up 7 bases; unmatched junction bases: 7. The CDR3 covers 14 residues. CDR3 bases: TGTGCCAGCAGCGGACAGGGACACTGGAATGAGCAGTTCTTC. This translates into CASSGQGHWNEQFF.

Here the CDR3 reads CASSQEKSPDEQYF. CDR3 coding DNA: TGCGCCAGCAGCCAAGAGAAGTCCCCGGACGAGCAGTACTTC. The rearrangement joins TRBV4-1 to TRBJ2-7, with unresolved D. CDR3 length: 14 amino acids. The V and J ends lost 0 bases and 5 bases respectively, with 11 bases between them. Germline CDR1 MGHRA, CDR2 YSYEKL.

V usage is TRBV18 and J usage is TRBJ2-6; D might be TRBD2 (5 bases). The CDR3 has 17 amino acids. Trimming took 1 base from V and 0 from J, leaving 10 bases between them. Germline V gene lookup returns CDR1 KGHSH and CDR2 LQKENI. The CDR3 DNA reads as TGTGCCAGCTCACCACGGAGGTCAGCCTCTGGGGCCAACGTCCTGACTTTC. Amino acids: CASSPRRSASGANVLTF.

The chain combines TRBV18 with TRBJ1-3, with a weak D call TRBD1 (6 bases). Looked up from germline, CDR1 is KGHSH and CDR2 is LQKENI. CDR3 length: 19 amino acids. V shed 2 bases and J shed 0 bases, with 20 bases lying between them. CDR3 DNA sequence: TGTGCCAGCTCACCAAGGGGAACCGGGACACCGAACTCTGGAAACACCATATATTTT. This sequence encodes CASSPRGTGTPNSGNTIYF.

V and J are TRBV3-1 (or the pseudogene TRBV3-2) and TRBJ2-1; 9 nucleotides line up with TRBD2. The CDR3 consists of 15 residues. V trimming: 1 base; J trimming: 7 bases; junction bases outside the gene matches: 5. Germline V lookup: CDR1 LGHDT, CDR2 YNNKEL (reference sequence). CDR3 in amino acids: CASSQGGGAWNEQFF. The CDR3 nucleotides are TGTGCCAGCAGCCAAGGCGGGGGGGCCTGGAATGAGCAGTTCTTC.

This clone was counted once. The chain recombines TRBV5-1 with TRBJ2-1; 11 positions agree with TRBD2. V lost 7 bases, J lost 10 bases, and 16 bases stayed unmatched. The CDR3 spans 16 residues. CDR1 is SGHRS, CDR2 YFSETQ, per germline. CDR3 sequence reads: CASAPSGSGGAKEQFF. CDR3 in DNA: TGCGCCAGCGCACCCTCCGGTAGCGGGGGGGCCAAAGAGCAGTTCTTC.

This chain connects TRBV11-3 to TRBJ2-3, with a tentative D call TRBD2 (6 bases). Germline CDR1 and CDR2: SGHNT and YENEEA. Trimming pared 5 bases from V and 3 bases from J, leaving 15 bases between. The CDR3 is 15 amino acids. The CDR3, as DNA: TGTGCCAGCAGCCGCGGGACGGAGATTACAGATACGCAGTATTTT. Amino acid sequence: CASSRGTEITDTQYF.

The chain couples TRBV3-1 (or the pseudogene TRBV3-2) to TRBJ1-2; D is undetermined. Germline lookup yields CDR1 LGHDT and CDR2 YNNKEL (reference sequence). The CDR3 is 14 residues long. The germline V and J ends were trimmed by 3 bases and 4 bases, with 12 bases remaining between them. The CDR3 reads CASSQWQDSYGYTF. DNA for the CDR3: TGTGCCAGCAGCCAGTGGCAGGATTCCTATGGCTACACCTTC.

The chain recombines TRBV6-5 with TRBJ2-7; the match to TRBD1 covers 9 bases. The CDR3 extends over 12 amino acids. The V gene's germline CDR1 is MNHEY and CDR2 SVGAGI. The ends lost 4 bases at V and 6 bases at J; junction bases unmatched: 1. In DNA, the CDR3 is TGTGCCAGCAGTTGGGGACAGGGCGAGCAGTACTTC. It yields the protein CASSWGQGEQYF.

The chain uses TRBV5-8 and TRBJ2-1, with D maybe TRBD2 (5 bases). Germline CDR1 SGHTS, CDR2 YDEGEE. The CDR3 contains 14 residues. V lost 0 bases, J lost 3 bases, and 7 bases lay in between. CDR3: CASSLGEFYNEQFF. CDR3 bases: TGTGCCAGCAGCTTGGGGGAGTTCTACAATGAGCAGTTCTTC.

The chain is built from TRBV6-6 and TRBJ2-5; 10 bases align to TRBD2. The germline CDR1 and CDR2 sequences are MNHNY and SVGAGI (reference sequence). Germline trimming cut 5 bases from V and 4 bases from J; bases unmatched to any gene: 7. This CDR3 has 15 amino acids. CDR3 nucleotides: TGTGCCAGCAGTAATTCAGCGGGGGGGCGAGAGACCCAGTACTTC. It specifies CASSNSAGGRETQYF.